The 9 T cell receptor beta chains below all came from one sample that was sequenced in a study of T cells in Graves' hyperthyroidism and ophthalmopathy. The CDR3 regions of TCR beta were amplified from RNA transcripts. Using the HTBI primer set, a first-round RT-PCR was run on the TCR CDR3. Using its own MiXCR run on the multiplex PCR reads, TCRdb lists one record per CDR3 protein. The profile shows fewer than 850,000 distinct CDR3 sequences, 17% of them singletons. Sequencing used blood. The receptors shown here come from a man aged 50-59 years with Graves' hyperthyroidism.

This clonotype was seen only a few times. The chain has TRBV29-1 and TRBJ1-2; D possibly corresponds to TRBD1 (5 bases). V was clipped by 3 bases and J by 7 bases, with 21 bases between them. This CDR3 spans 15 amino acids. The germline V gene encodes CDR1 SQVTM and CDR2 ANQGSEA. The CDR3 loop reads CSVDLGAALGFGYTF. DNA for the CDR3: TGCAGCGTTGACCTCGGGGCCGCCTTAGGATTTGGCTACACCTTC.

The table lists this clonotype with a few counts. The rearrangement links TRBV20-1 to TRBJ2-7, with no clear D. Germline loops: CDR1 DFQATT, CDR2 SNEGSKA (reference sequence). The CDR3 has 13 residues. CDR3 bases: TGCAGCGCTCAAGGGTTCGATTATTACGAGCAGTACTTC. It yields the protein CSAQGFDYYEQYF.

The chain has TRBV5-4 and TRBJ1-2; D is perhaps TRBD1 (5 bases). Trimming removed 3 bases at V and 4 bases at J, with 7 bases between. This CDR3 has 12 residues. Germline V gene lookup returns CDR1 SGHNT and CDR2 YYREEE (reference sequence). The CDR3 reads CASSSGTYGYTF. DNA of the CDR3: TGTGCCAGCAGCTCCGGGACCTATGGCTACACCTTC. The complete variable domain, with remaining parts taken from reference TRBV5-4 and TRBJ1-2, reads ETGVTQSPTHLIKTRGQQVTLRCSSQSGHNTVSWYQQALGQGPQFIFQYYREEENGRGNFPPRFSGLQFPNYSSELNVNALELDDSALYLCASSSGTYGYTFGSGTRLTVV.

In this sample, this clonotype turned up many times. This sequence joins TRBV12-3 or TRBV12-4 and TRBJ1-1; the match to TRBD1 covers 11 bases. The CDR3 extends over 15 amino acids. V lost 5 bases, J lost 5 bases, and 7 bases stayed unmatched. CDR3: CASSPGQGAMTEAFF. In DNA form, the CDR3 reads TGTGCCAGCAGTCCCGGACAGGGGGCGATGACTGAAGCTTTCTTT.

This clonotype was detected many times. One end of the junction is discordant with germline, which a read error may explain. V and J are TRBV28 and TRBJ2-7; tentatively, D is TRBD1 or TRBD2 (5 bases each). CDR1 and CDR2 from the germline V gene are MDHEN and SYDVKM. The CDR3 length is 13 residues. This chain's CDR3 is CTSMGPSSYEQYF. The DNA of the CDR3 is TGTACCAGTATGGGACCGTCATCGTACGAGCAGTACTTC.

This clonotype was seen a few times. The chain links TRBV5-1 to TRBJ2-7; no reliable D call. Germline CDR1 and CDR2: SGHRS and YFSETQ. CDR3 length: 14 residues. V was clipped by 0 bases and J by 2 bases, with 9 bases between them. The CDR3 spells CASSLAVSTYEQYF. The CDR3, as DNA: TGCGCCAGCAGCTTGGCCGTCAGTACCTACGAGCAGTACTTC.

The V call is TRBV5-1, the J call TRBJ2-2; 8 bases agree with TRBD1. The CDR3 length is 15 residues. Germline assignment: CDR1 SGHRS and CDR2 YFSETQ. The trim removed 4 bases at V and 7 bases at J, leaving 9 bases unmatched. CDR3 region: CASSDGQGLSGELFF. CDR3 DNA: TGCGCCAGCAGCGATGGACAGGGTCTGAGCGGGGAGCTGTTTTTT.

CDR3 DNA sequence: TGTGCCATCCGAGACAGGGGATTTACCGGGGAGCTGTTTTTT. Protein: CAIRDRGFTGELFF. The chain combines TRBV10-3 with TRBJ2-2; 8 bases line up with TRBD1. This CDR3 is 14 amino acids long. Germline-derived CDR1 and CDR2 are ENHRY and SYGVKD. Germline trimming cut 8 bases from V and 5 bases from J; bases unmatched to any gene: 7.

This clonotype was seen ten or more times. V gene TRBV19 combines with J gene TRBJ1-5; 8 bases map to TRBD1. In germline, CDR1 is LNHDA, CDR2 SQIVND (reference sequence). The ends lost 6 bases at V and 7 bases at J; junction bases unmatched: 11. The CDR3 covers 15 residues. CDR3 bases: TGTGCCAGTAGAACGATCGGACAGGGTGGACAGCCCCAGCATTTT. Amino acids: CASRTIGQGGQPQHF.